Sequencing of this T cell receptor (beta chain) was carried out in a study of cytomegalovirus exposure and HLA in healthy donors. Study information: Among over 300 genotyped donors, roughly 80% fell in the Caucasian-associated ancestry cluster. General observations from the study: The majority of TCR sequences were rare, yet some public TCRs appeared in many donors. According to an earlier analysis, most TCR beta V segments yielded productive rearrangements about 90% or about 30% of the time.

These donors, healthy bone marrow donors, were studied. Germline-derived CDR1 and CDR2 are MNHNS and SASEGT. The CDR3 has 13 residues. The V and J ends lost 0 bases and 7 bases respectively, with 4 bases between them. The PCR used 60 Vbeta and 13 Jbeta primers. The method was immunoSEQ multiplex PCR; TCRdb's version includes in-frame clones alone and lacks a portion of them. Of about 140,000 clones listed, around 80% are singletons. Details on this clone: No antigen is known for it.

The J gene is TRBJ1-6, the V gene TRBV6-1; D is uncertain. The TCR was taken from a man between 18 and 35 years old in good health and CMV-seropositive. Specimen: PBMCs. CDR3 coding DNA: TGTGCCAGCAGTGAAGCCGTAAATTCACCCCTCCACTTT. Its protein is CASSEAVNSPLHF.